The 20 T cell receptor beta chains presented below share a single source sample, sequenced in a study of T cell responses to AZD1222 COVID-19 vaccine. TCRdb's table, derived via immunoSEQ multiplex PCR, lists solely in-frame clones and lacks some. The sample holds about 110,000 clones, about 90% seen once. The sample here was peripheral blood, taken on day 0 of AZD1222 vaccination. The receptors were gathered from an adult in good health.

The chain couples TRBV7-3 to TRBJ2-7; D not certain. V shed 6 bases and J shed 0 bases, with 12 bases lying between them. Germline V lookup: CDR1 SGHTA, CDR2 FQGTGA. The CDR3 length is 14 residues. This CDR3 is CASSQDAGSYEQYF. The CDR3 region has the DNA TGTGCCAGCAGTCAGGACGCAGGCTCCTACGAGCAGTACTTC.

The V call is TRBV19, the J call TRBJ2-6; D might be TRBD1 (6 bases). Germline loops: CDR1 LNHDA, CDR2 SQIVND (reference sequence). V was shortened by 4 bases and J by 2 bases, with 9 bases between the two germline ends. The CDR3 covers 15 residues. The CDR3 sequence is CASSTSGAGANVLTF. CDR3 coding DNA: TGTGCCAGTAGTACTTCAGGGGCTGGGGCCAACGTCCTGACTTTC.

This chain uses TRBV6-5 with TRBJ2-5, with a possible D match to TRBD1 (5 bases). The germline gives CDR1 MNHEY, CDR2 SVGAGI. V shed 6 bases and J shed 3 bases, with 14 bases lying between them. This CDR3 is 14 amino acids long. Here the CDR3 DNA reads TGTGCCAGCAGACGGACCAGGGATAAAGAGACCCAGTACTTC. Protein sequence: CASRRTRDKETQYF.

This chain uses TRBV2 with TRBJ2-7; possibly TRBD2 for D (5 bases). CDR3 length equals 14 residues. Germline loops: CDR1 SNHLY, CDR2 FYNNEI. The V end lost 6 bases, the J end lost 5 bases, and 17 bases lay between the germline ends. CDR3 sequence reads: CASSGLVDLHEQYF. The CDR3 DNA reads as TGTGCCAGCAGCGGCCTCGTGGACTTACACGAGCAGTACTTC.

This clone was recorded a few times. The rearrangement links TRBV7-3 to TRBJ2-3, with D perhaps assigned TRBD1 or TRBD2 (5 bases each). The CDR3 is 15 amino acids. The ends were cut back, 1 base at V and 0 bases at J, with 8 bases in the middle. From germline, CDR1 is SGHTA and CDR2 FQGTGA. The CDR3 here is CASSLIGTSTDTQYF. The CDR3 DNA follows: TGTGCCAGCAGCTTAATCGGGACGAGCACAGATACGCAGTATTTT. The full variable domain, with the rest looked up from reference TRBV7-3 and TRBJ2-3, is GAGVSQTPSNKVTEKGKYVELRCDPISGHTALYWYRQSLGQGPEFLIYFQGTGAADDSGLPNDRFFAVRPEGSVSTLKIQRTERGDSAVYLCASSLIGTSTDTQYFGPGTRLTVL.

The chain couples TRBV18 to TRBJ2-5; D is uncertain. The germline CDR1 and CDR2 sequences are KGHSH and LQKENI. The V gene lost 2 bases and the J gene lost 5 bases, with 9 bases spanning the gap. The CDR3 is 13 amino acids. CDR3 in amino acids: CASSPGLMETQYF. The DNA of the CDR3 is TGTGCCAGCTCACCAGGGCTAATGGAGACCCAGTACTTC.

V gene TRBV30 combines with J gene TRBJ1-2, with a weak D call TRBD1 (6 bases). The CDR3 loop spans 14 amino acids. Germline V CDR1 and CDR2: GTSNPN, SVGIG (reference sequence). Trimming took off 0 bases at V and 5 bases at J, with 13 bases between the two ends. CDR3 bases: TGTGCCTGGAGTGTACACAGGGACGCTTATGGCTACACCTTC. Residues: CAWSVHRDAYGYTF. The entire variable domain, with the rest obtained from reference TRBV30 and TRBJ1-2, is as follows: SQTIHQWPATLVQPVGSPLSLECTVEGTSNPNLYWYRQAAGRGLQLLFYSVGIGQISSEVPQNLSASRPQDRQFILSSKKLLLSDSGFYLCAWSVHRDAYGYTFGSGTRLTVV.

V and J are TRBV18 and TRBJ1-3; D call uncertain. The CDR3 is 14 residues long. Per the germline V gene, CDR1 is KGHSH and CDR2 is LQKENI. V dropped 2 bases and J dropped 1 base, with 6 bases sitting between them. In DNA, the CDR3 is TGTGCCAGCTCACCAGACTATTCTGGAAACACCATATATTTT. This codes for CASSPDYSGNTIYF.

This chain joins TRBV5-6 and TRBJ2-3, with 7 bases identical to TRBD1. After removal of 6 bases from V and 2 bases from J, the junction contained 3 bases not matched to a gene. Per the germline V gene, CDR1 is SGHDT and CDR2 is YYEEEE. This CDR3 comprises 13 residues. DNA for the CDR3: TGTGCCAGCACCGGACAGGCCACAGATACGCAGTATTTT. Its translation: CASTGQATDTQYF.

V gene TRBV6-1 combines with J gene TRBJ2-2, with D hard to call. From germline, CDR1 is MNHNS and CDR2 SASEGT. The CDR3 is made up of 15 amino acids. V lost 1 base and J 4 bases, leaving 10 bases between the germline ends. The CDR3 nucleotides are TGTGCCAGCAGTGAAGAGTGGGGTCTCACCGGGGAGCTGTTTTTT. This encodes CASSEEWGLTGELFF.

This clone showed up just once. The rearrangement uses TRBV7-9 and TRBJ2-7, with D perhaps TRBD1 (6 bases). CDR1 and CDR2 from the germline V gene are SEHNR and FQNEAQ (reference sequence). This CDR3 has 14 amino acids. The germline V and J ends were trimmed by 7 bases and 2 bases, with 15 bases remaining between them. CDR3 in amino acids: CASNPGGQTYEQYF. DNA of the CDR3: TGTGCCAGCAACCCCGGCGGACAGACCTACGAGCAGTACTTC.

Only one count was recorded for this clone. The CDR3 region has the DNA TGCGCCAGCAGCTTGGCGGTAGCGGGAGTCGGAGAGCAGTACTTC. It is translated as CASSLAVAGVGEQYF. V and J are TRBV5-1 and TRBJ2-7, with 9 bases aligning to TRBD2. Looked up from germline, CDR1 is SGHRS and CDR2 is YFSETQ. The CDR3 totals 15 residues. V trimming: 0 bases; J trimming: 7 bases; junction bases outside the gene matches: 8.

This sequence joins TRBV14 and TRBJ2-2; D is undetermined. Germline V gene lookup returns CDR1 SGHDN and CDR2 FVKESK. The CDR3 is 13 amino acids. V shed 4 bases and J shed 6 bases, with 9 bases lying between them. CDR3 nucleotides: TGTGCCAGCAGCCTAAGGACGTCCGGGGAGCTGTTTTTT. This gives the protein CASSLRTSGELFF.

The CDR3 DNA is TGCGCCAGCAGTCAGGTGGGAGGGGGCGATGAGCAGTTCTTC. This codes for CASSQVGGGDEQFF. This chain connects TRBV5-1 to TRBJ2-1, with D perhaps matching TRBD1 or TRBD2 (7 bases each). The CDR3 runs to 14 residues. CDR1 is SGHRS, CDR2 YFSETQ, per germline. V dropped 5 bases and J dropped 8 bases, with 17 bases sitting between them. The full variable domain, completed using reference TRBV5-1 and TRBJ2-1, is KAGVTQTPRYLIKTRGQQVTLSCSPISGHRSVSWYQQTPGQGLQFLFEYFSETQRNKGNFPGRFSGRQFSNSRSEMNVSTLELGDSALYLCASSQVGGGDEQFFGPGTRLTVL.

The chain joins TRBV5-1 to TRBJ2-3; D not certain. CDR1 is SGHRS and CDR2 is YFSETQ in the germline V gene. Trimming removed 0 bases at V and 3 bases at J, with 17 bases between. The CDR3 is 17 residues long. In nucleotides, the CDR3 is TGCGCCAGCAGCTTGGTCCCTAATGGCGGTACTACAGATACGCAGTATTTT. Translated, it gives CASSLVPNGGTTDTQYF.

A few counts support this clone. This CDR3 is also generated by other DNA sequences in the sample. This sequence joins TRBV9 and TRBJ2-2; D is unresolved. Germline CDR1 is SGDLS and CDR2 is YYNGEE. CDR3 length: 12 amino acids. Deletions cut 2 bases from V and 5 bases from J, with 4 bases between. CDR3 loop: CASSVRTGELFF. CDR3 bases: TGTGCCAGCAGCGTGCGAACCGGGGAGCTGTTTTTT.

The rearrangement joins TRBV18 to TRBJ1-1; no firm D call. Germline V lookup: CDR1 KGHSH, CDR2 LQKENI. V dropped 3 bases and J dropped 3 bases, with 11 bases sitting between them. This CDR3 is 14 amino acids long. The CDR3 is CASSPPGQYTEAFF. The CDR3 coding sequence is TGTGCCAGCTCACCGCCCGGTCAGTACACTGAAGCTTTCTTT.

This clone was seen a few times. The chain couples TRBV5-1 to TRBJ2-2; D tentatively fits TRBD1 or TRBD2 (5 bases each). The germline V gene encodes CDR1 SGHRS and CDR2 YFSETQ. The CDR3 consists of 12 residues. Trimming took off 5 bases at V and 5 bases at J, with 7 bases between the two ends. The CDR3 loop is CASREGTGELFF. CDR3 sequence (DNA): TGCGCCAGCAGAGAGGGGACCGGGGAGCTGTTTTTT.

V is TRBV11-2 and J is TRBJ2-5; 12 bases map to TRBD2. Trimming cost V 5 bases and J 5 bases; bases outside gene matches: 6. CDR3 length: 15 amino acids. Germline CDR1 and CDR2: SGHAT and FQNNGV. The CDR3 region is CASSLPLAGGETQYF. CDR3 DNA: TGTGCCAGCAGCCTCCCCCTAGCGGGAGGGGAGACCCAGTACTTC.

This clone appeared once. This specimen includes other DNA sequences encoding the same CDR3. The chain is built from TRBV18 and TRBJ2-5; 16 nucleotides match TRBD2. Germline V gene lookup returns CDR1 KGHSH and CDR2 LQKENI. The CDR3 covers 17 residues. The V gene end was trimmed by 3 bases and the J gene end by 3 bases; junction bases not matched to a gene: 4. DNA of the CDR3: TGTGCCAGCTCACCGTCCGGGACTAGCGGGGGGGAAGAGACCCAGTACTTC. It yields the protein CASSPSGTSGGEETQYF.